Given below is one TCR beta chain in context. Stable hyperthyroidism: no ophthalmopathy progression over 18 months of follow-up. The hyperthyroidism patients had all been newly diagnosed, and their disease duration was under 2 months. Their ages ranged from 18 to 65 years. Reasons for excluding patients were uncontrolled infection, other autoimmune disease, pregnancy or lactation. Fresh 10 ml peripheral blood yielded PBMCs. CDR3 length: 15 residues. Germline assignment: CDR1 WSHSY and CDR2 SAAADI. V lost 6 bases to trimming and J lost 10 bases, with 19 bases between them. The sample comes from a study of T cells in Graves' hyperthyroidism and ophthalmopathy. TCR beta CDR3 regions were amplified from RNA transcripts. Using the HTBI primer set, a first-round RT-PCR was run on the TCR CDR3. TCRdb called the multiplex PCR reads again in MiXCR, with one record for every CDR3 protein. The top ten hold approximately 18% of the sample, which has approximately 530,000 distinct CDR3 sequences, approximately 16% seen once.

This chain links TRBV10-2 with TRBJ1-6, with a tentative D call TRBD1 (6 bases). This TCR was recovered from a woman in her late teens or twenties with Graves' hyperthyroidism. The material sequenced was blood. CDR3 in amino acids: CASRWDTKKGSPLHF. The DNA for the CDR3 is TGCGCCAGCAGATGGGACACCAAGAAGGGATCACCCCTCCACTTT.